This is a list of T cell receptor beta chains from one sample in a study of cytomegalovirus exposure and HLA in healthy donors. Libraries were prepared by immunoSEQ multiplex PCR; TCRdb keeps only in-frame clonotypes and omits some of them. The data hold almost 200,000 clones, with around 85% observed a single time. The sequenced sample consisted of PBMCs. These receptors were collected from a woman aged 50 to 65 in good health and CMV-seronegative. Each CDR3 is given with its conserved first and last residue. D genes are given only for firm matches. Some rows mark clone size as missing; the rest say once, few, many or name a class of expanded clone.

D gene: NA; clone size: NA; V gene: TRBV5-1; J gene: TRBJ2-7; CDR3 protein: CASSTTGRTYEQYF; CDR3 DNA: TGCGCCAGCAGCACGACAGGGAGGACCTACGAGCAGTACTTC
D gene: TRBD1; clone size: NA; V gene: TRBV5-1; J gene: TRBJ1-1; CDR3 protein: CASSGGQGGWTEAFF; CDR3 DNA: TGCGCCAGCAGCGGGGGACAGGGAGGTTGGACTGAAGCTTTCTTT
D gene: TRBD2; clone size: NA; V gene: TRBV7-9; J gene: TRBJ2-2; CDR3 protein: CASSFGLAGASTGELFF; CDR3 DNA: TGTGCCAGCAGCTTCGGACTAGCGGGAGCGTCTACCGGGGAGCTGTTTTTT
D gene: TRBD2; clone size: once; V gene: TRBV10-3; J gene: TRBJ2-3; CDR3 protein: CAISESGLAGFSDTQYF; CDR3 DNA: TGTGCCATCAGTGAGTCGGGACTAGCGGGATTCTCAGATACGCAGTATTTT
D gene: NA; clone size: NA; V gene: TRBV7-4; J gene: TRBJ2-1; CDR3 protein: CASTRRRRGRPECNEQFF; CDR3 DNA: TGTGCCAGCACCCGTCGTCGTCGGGGAAGGCCTGAGTGCAATGAGCAGTTCTTC
D gene: TRBD1; clone size: NA; V gene: TRBV7-2; J gene: TRBJ1-2; CDR3 protein: CASSLGQGYNGYTF; CDR3 DNA: TGTGCCAGCAGCTTAGGACAGGGTTATAATGGCTACACCTTC
D gene: NA; clone size: NA; V gene: TRBV2; J gene: TRBJ2-1; CDR3 protein: CASREGYYNEQFF; CDR3 DNA: TGTGCCAGCAGAGAGGGTTATTACAATGAGCAGTTCTTC
D gene: NA; clone size: NA; V gene: TRBV27; J gene: TRBJ1-1; CDR3 protein: CASTPGRARTEAFF; CDR3 DNA: TGTGCCAGCACACCGGGCAGGGCACGGACTGAAGCTTTCTTT
D gene: NA; clone size: NA; V gene: TRBV18; J gene: TRBJ2-2; CDR3 protein: CASSPLNTGELFF; CDR3 DNA: TGTGCCAGCTCACCCCTGAACACCGGGGAGCTGTTTTTT
D gene: NA; clone size: NA; V gene: TRBV10-3; J gene: TRBJ1-1; CDR3 protein: CAISDLPGEAFF; CDR3 DNA: TGTGCCATCAGTGACCTACCAGGCGAAGCTTTCTTT
D gene: TRBD2; clone size: NA; V gene: TRBV30; J gene: TRBJ2-6; CDR3 protein: CAWDLAGISGANVLTF; CDR3 DNA: TGTGCCTGGGATCTAGCGGGAATCTCTGGGGCCAACGTCCTGACTTTC
D gene: NA; clone size: once; V gene: TRBV12-2; J gene: TRBJ1-6; CDR3 protein: CASRSVTGLGSPLHF; CDR3 DNA: TGTGCAAGTCGTTCTGTCACAGGGTTAGGTTCACCCCTCCACTTT
D gene: NA; clone size: once; V gene: TRBV29-1; J gene: TRBJ1-5; CDR3 protein: CSVRSGGSNQPQHF; CDR3 DNA: TGCAGCGTTAGATCGGGGGGTAGCAATCAGCCCCAGCATTTT
D gene: NA; clone size: NA; V gene: TRBV28; J gene: TRBJ2-7; CDR3 protein: CASSPPGYEQYF; CDR3 DNA: TGTGCCAGCAGTCCGCCCGGTTACGAGCAGTACTTC
D gene: NA; clone size: once; V gene: TRBV19; J gene: TRBJ2-7; CDR3 protein: CASSISRAYEQYF; CDR3 DNA: TGTGCCAGTAGTATTTCCAGGGCCTACGAGCAGTACTTC
D gene: NA; clone size: NA; V gene: TRBV18; J gene: TRBJ2-1; CDR3 protein: CASSPPQVRGSEQFF; CDR3 DNA: TGTGCCAGCTCACCTCCCCAAGTCAGGGGCAGTGAGCAGTTCTTC
D gene: TRBD1; clone size: NA; V gene: TRBV19; J gene: TRBJ2-1; CDR3 protein: CASSIGQGARGNEQFF; CDR3 DNA: TGTGCCAGTAGTATAGGACAGGGGGCGCGGGGTAATGAGCAGTTCTTC
D gene: NA; clone size: NA; V gene: TRBV4-3; J gene: TRBJ2-1; CDR3 protein: CASSRREAPYNEQFF; CDR3 DNA: TGCGCCAGCAGCCGCAGAGAGGCCCCATACAATGAGCAGTTCTTC
D gene: TRBD1; clone size: NA; V gene: TRBV27; J gene: TRBJ1-1; CDR3 protein: CASSATGQGGFLYTEAFF; CDR3 DNA: TGTGCCAGCAGTGCAACGGGACAGGGCGGGTTTCTGTACACTGAAGCTTTCTTT
D gene: TRBD2; clone size: NA; V gene: TRBV6-6; J gene: TRBJ2-5; CDR3 protein: CASSSLAGETQYF; CDR3 DNA: TGTGCCAGCAGTTCACTAGCGGGAGAGACCCAGTACTTC
D gene: TRBD2; clone size: NA; V gene: TRBV11-2; J gene: TRBJ2-5; CDR3 protein: CASRNRGTSASREYF; CDR3 DNA: TGTGCCAGCAGGAACCGAGGTACTAGCGCCTCGAGGGAGTACTTC
D gene: NA; clone size: NA; V gene: TRBV28; J gene: TRBJ1-2; CDR3 protein: CASSWDNYGYTF; CDR3 DNA: TGTGCCAGCAGTTGGGACAATTATGGCTACACCTTC
D gene: NA; clone size: few; V gene: TRBV6-6; J gene: TRBJ1-5; CDR3 protein: CASSGGGSNQPQHF; CDR3 DNA: TGTGCCAGCAGCGGGGGGGGAAGCAATCAGCCCCAGCATTTT
D gene: NA; clone size: NA; V gene: TRBV28; J gene: TRBJ2-7; CDR3 protein: CASTDTHSNPYEQYF; CDR3 DNA: TGTGCCAGCACCGACACTCATTCAAACCCCTACGAGCAGTACTTC
D gene: TRBD1; clone size: NA; V gene: TRBV5-1; J gene: TRBJ1-1; CDR3 protein: CASSLAFSGTGYTEAFF; CDR3 DNA: TGCGCCAGCAGCTTGGCCTTCTCTGGGACAGGGTACACTGAAGCTTTCTTT
D gene: NA; clone size: NA; V gene: TRBV6-1; J gene: TRBJ2-2; CDR3 protein: CASSERGAANTGELFF; CDR3 DNA: TGTGCCAGCAGTGAACGGGGAGCAGCGAACACCGGGGAGCTGTTTTTT
D gene: NA; clone size: NA; V gene: TRBV27; J gene: TRBJ1-1; CDR3 protein: CASSPHRTVPTEAFF; CDR3 DNA: TGTGCCAGCAGTCCACATAGGACAGTCCCCACTGAAGCTTTCTTT
D gene: NA; clone size: NA; V gene: TRBV6-6; J gene: TRBJ1-3; CDR3 protein: CASSYRRGDPIYF; CDR3 DNA: TGTGCCAGCAGTTACAGACGGGGGGACCCCATATATTTT
D gene: NA; clone size: NA; V gene: TRBV27; J gene: TRBJ2-5; CDR3 protein: CASRHIGGLQETQYF; CDR3 DNA: TGTGCCAGCAGACACATTGGGGGGTTACAAGAGACCCAGTACTTC